The 20 T cell receptor beta chains reported below all come from one sample, sequenced in a study of T cell responses to AZD1222 COVID-19 vaccine. Measured with immunoSEQ multiplex PCR; TCRdb has only the in-frame clones, and not every one. The sample yields approximately 100,000 clones, less than 90% seen once. The sequenced sample was peripheral blood, obtained on day 0 of AZD1222 vaccination. Receptors were obtained from an adult in good health.

V usage is TRBV11-2 and J usage is TRBJ2-5; 7 nucleotides align to TRBD1. Germline V gene lookup returns CDR1 SGHAT and CDR2 FQNNGV. The V and J ends lost 3 bases and 2 bases, in that order; junction bases with no gene match: 6. CDR3 length: 15 amino acids. The CDR3 DNA is TGTGCCAGCAGCTTTCTGAGGGGGCGACAAGAGACCCAGTACTTC. Protein sequence: CASSFLRGRQETQYF.

This clone was observed once. The chain links TRBV3-1 (or the pseudogene TRBV3-2) to TRBJ2-2, with TRBD1 identical over 8 bases. The germline gives CDR1 LGHDT, CDR2 YNNKEL (reference sequence). The V gene end was trimmed by 1 base and the J gene end by 4 bases; junction bases not matched to a gene: 8. The CDR3 consists of 17 residues. The CDR3 DNA reads TGTGCCAGCAGCCAAGGCCTGACAGGGGACCTCACCGGGGAGCTGTTTTTT. The encoded protein is CASSQGLTGDLTGELFF.

The CDR3 nucleotides read TGTGCCATCCTCACGGAGGCCTACGAAAAACTGTTTTTT. Translated: CAILTEAYEKLFF. This chain connects TRBV6-5 to TRBJ1-4, with D unclear. Germline V gives CDR1 MNHEY, CDR2 SVGAGI. The CDR3 sequence is 13 residues long. The germline V and J ends were trimmed by 10 bases and 8 bases, with 17 bases remaining between them.

The chain employs TRBV5-1 and TRBJ2-7, with unresolved D. This CDR3 has 14 residues. Germline lookup yields CDR1 SGHRS and CDR2 YFSETQ. V was shortened by 1 base and J by 3 bases, with 11 bases between the two germline ends. The CDR3 sequence is CASSLYSIGYEQYF. DNA for the CDR3: TGCGCCAGCAGCTTGTATAGTATTGGCTACGAGCAGTACTTC.

This chain connects TRBV30 to TRBJ2-5; 7 bases match TRBD1. Trimming removed 0 bases from V and 2 bases from J; junction bases left unmatched: 15. The CDR3 covers 18 residues. The germline V gene encodes CDR1 GTSNPN and CDR2 SVGIG (reference sequence). The CDR3 is CAWSVDRYGTVRQETQYF. For the CDR3, the DNA is TGTGCCTGGAGTGTAGATCGGTACGGGACAGTCCGACAAGAGACCCAGTACTTC.

This chain uses TRBV5-1 with TRBJ2-2; TRBD2 is a possible D gene (6 bases). Germline V gives CDR1 SGHRS, CDR2 YFSETQ. With 1 base removed from V and 6 bases from J, the gap between germline ends came to 13 bases. The CDR3 length is 15 residues. The DNA for the CDR3 is TGCGCCAGCAGCTTGTTGGGGGGAGTCCCCGGGGAGCTGTTTTTT. It yields the protein CASSLLGGVPGELFF.

The CDR3 loop reads CASSLIPGGADNEQFF. CDR3 coding DNA: TGTGCCAGCAGCCTCATACCGGGAGGCGCGGACAATGAGCAGTTCTTC. The rearrangement joins TRBV9 to TRBJ2-1; 7 bases are a match to TRBD2. The CDR3 is 16 residues long. With 4 bases clipped from V and 5 bases from J, the junction kept 12 bases outside the gene matches. Germline V gives CDR1 SGDLS, CDR2 YYNGEE. Complete variable domain (other parts from reference TRBV9 and TRBJ2-1): DSGVTQTPKHLITATGQRVTLRCSPRSGDLSVYWYQQSLDQGLQFLIQYYNGEERAKGNILERFSAQQFPDLHSELNLSSLELGDSALYFCASSLIPGGADNEQFFGPGTRLTVL.

The chain employs TRBV25-1 and TRBJ2-7; D not resolved. CDR1 MGHDK and CDR2 SYGVNS come from the germline V gene. The CDR3 has 12 residues. V was pared by 8 bases and J by 6 bases, with 14 bases between. CDR3 sequence: CASLLPSGEQYF. The DNA for the CDR3 is TGTGCCAGCCTACTCCCGAGTGGCGAGCAGTACTTC.

For this clone: Other DNA sequences of this sample code for an identical CDR3. The chain links TRBV20-1 to TRBJ1-2; no firm D call. Deletions cut 4 bases from V and 2 bases from J, with 5 bases between. CDR3 length: 11 amino acids. Germline V gene data show CDR1 as DFQATT and CDR2 as SNEGSKA (reference sequence). The CDR3 reads CSATENYGYTF. The CDR3 coding sequence is TGCAGTGCTACAGAAAACTATGGCTACACCTTC.

The rearrangement links TRBV3-1 (or the pseudogene TRBV3-2) to TRBJ1-2; possible D gene TRBD1, 6 bases. V lost 4 bases and J 1 base, leaving 16 bases between the germline ends. Germline V gives CDR1 LGHDT, CDR2 YNNKEL (reference sequence). The CDR3 is 16 amino acids. CDR3 in DNA: TGTGCCAGCAGCCCTTTTGGACAGCTATTTAACTATGGCTACACCTTC. Its translation: CASSPFGQLFNYGYTF.

The chain uses TRBV6-5 and TRBJ1-1; the D gene is possibly TRBD1 (5 bases). This CDR3 has 13 amino acids. V lost 5 bases and J 3 bases, leaving 10 bases between the germline ends. Germline V gene lookup returns CDR1 MNHEY and CDR2 SVGAGI. CDR3 sequence (DNA): TGTGCCAGCAGTCGGGACCGTTACACTGAAGCTTTCTTT. Its translation: CASSRDRYTEAFF.

This chain uses TRBV19 with TRBJ1-6; 7 bases agree with TRBD1. The CDR3 loop spans 13 amino acids. V shed 8 bases, J shed 6 bases, and the junction held 4 bases outside the gene matches. Per the germline V gene, CDR1 is LNHDA and CDR2 is SQIVND (reference sequence). CDR3 DNA: TGTGCCAGTTCCGGGACAGTTAATTCACCCCTCCACTTT. Amino acid sequence: CASSGTVNSPLHF.

Comment on this clone: This specimen includes other DNA sequences encoding the same CDR3. The rearrangement links TRBV28 to TRBJ2-7, with 9 bases matching TRBD2. The junction had 3 bases not matched to a gene; V was cut back by 1 base and J by 2 bases. CDR3 length equals 15 residues. Germline V lookup: CDR1 MDHEN, CDR2 SYDVKM. The CDR3 DNA is TGTGCCAGCAGTTTATTTGCGGGAGGGACCTACGAGCAGTACTTC. Its protein is CASSLFAGGTYEQYF.

This chain connects TRBV5-1 to TRBJ2-1; weak D call: TRBD1 (5 bases). The germline CDR1 and CDR2 sequences are SGHRS and YFSETQ. Trimming removed 0 bases from V and 5 bases from J, with 9 bases in between. This CDR3 region has 14 residues. The chain's CDR3 is CASSLGGANNEQFF. The CDR3 coding sequence is TGCGCCAGCAGCTTGGGGGGCGCGAACAATGAGCAGTTCTTC.

The chain joins TRBV5-1 to TRBJ2-3; the match to TRBD2 covers 13 bases. CDR1 SGHRS and CDR2 YFSETQ come from the germline V gene. The V segment lost 0 bases and the J segment 1 base; nucleotides outside the gene matches: 5. The CDR3 covers 18 residues. The CDR3 DNA follows: TGCGCCAGCAGCTTGGGGGTGACTAGCGGGAGGCGCACAGATACGCAGTATTTT. Amino acid sequence: CASSLGVTSGRRTDTQYF.

V and J are TRBV7-6 and TRBJ1-1; tentative D call: TRBD1 (5 bases). Germline lookup yields CDR1 SGHVS and CDR2 FNYEAQ. The CDR3 is 16 amino acids. The V gene lost 3 bases and the J gene lost 3 bases, with 17 bases spanning the gap. The CDR3 nucleotides are TGTGCCAGCAGCTTGGGGACTCGAGTTGGGTACACTGAAGCTTTCTTT. Protein product: CASSLGTRVGYTEAFF.

This chain connects TRBV19 to TRBJ2-1, with 8 bases aligning to TRBD2. The CDR3 extends over 15 amino acids. The J segment lost 0 bases and the V segment lost 6 bases, leaving 4 bases of the junction unmatched. CDR1 and CDR2 from the germline V gene are LNHDA and SQIVND (reference sequence). CDR3 loop: CASSSSGSSYNEQFF. The CDR3 bases are TGTGCCAGTAGCTCGAGCGGGAGCTCCTACAATGAGCAGTTCTTC.

V and J are TRBV27 and TRBJ2-7; TRBD1 agrees at 9 bases. CDR1 and CDR2 from the germline V gene are MNHEY and SMNVEV (reference sequence). Unmatched junction bases numbered 6, after V lost 6 bases and J lost 3 bases. CDR3 length: 14 amino acids. CDR3 DNA sequence: TGTGCCAGCAGCTCCGGGACAGGGCGCTACGAGCAGTACTTC. This gives the protein CASSSGTGRYEQYF.

This clone was found a few times. The chain uses TRBV6-1 and TRBJ1-1, with D unresolved. CDR3 length: 13 residues. CDR1 and CDR2 (germline): MNHNS, SASEGT. V was shortened by 2 bases and J by 1 base, with 5 bases between the two germline ends. For the CDR3, the DNA is TGTGCCAGCAGTGAAAGGGAGAACACTGAAGCTTTCTTT. Translated: CASSERENTEAFF.

The CDR3 bases are TGTGCCAGCAGCTTCGGCCATGGGAACAATGAGCAGTTCTTC. Its protein is CASSFGHGNNEQFF. The V and J genes are TRBV11-2 and TRBJ2-1; D is uncertain. Trimming pared 3 bases from V and 5 bases from J, leaving 11 bases between. The CDR3 length is 14 residues. Germline V gene data show CDR1 as SGHAT and CDR2 as FQNNGV.